The clone carrying this TCR beta chain was observed many times. The target antigen is unknown. This sample was included in a study of T cells after yellow fever vaccination. Notes on the study in general: A secondary response was less intense yet reached its peak sooner, at day 5 versus 15. Most clones from primary vaccination resurfaced after the booster (around 97% CD4, around 89% CD8).

MiXCR, run by TCRdb on the 5' RACE reads, gives a single entry per CDR3 protein. Of approximately 550,000 distinct CDR3 sequences in the sample, approximately 15% were seen once. This CDR3 contains 14 residues. Germline values: CDR1 LNHDA, CDR2 SQIVND (reference sequence). The ends lost 6 bases at V and 6 bases at J; junction bases unmatched: 5. This sequence was found in a man younger than 40 who received the YFV17D yellow fever vaccine. The chain has TRBV19 and TRBJ2-2; TRBD2 aligns across 9 bases. This sample comprised PBMCs, obtained on the day of the yellow fever booster vaccination. The CDR3 sequence is CASSPSGIAGELFF. The CDR3 region has the DNA TGTGCCAGTAGCCCTAGCGGGATAGCCGGGGAGCTGTTTTTT.